The 7 T cell receptor beta chains given below trace back to one sample, sequenced in a study of T-cell memory formation after mild COVID-19. TCRdb reprocessed the 5' RACE reads with MiXCR, giving one entry per CDR3 protein. The sample consists of more than 400,000 distinct CDR3 sequences, approximately 18% of them appearing once. Sequencing used PBMCs or a T cell subset sorted from them (not recorded which). These TCRs come from an adult woman who had mild COVID-19 (a few samples of this study predate the infection). Cell type and time point are not known.

This clonotype was recorded at least ten times. The chain combines TRBV12-3 or TRBV12-4 with TRBJ1-1; a possible D gene is TRBD1 (5 bases). Deletions cut 10 bases from V and 1 base from J, with 7 bases between. This CDR3 contains 11 residues. In DNA form, the CDR3 reads TGTGCCACCAGGGAGAACACTGAAGCTTTCTTT. It yields the protein CATRENTEAFF.

Only a few counts were recorded for this clonotype. V gene TRBV7-6 combines with J gene TRBJ2-2, with D maybe TRBD2 (6 bases). The V end was cut by 5 bases, the J end by 2 bases, with 12 bases between. This CDR3 region has 15 residues. CDR1 SGHVS and CDR2 FNYEAQ come from the germline V gene. The CDR3 here is CASSLGGINTGELFF. The CDR3 DNA reads TGTGCCAGCAGCCTAGGAGGGATAAACACCGGGGAGCTGTTTTTT.

This clonotype has just one count. The chain employs TRBV7-3 and TRBJ2-5; D might be TRBD1 or TRBD2, each matching 5 bases. Germline assignment: CDR1 SGHTA and CDR2 FQGTGA. The CDR3 extends over 16 amino acids. The V end lost 2 bases, the J end lost 5 bases, and 18 bases lay between the germline ends. Here the CDR3 DNA reads TGTGCCAGCAGCTTAGGGGGACCTTCCTCGGGGGAGACCCAGTACTTC. Its translation is CASSLGGPSSGETQYF.

This clonotype was picked up many times. The CDR3 nucleotides are TGCAGTGCTACGATGTACAATGAGCAGTTCTTC. Encoded protein: CSATMYNEQFF. V usage is TRBV20-1 and J usage is TRBJ2-1; D is uncertain. This CDR3 region has 11 residues. The germline V gene has CDR1 DFQATT and CDR2 SNEGSKA (reference sequence). Trimming left V 4 bases short and J 4 bases short, with 5 bases between.

The gene calls are TRBV7-9 and TRBJ2-5, with D maybe TRBD2 (5 bases). V lost 1 base and J 5 bases, leaving 14 bases between the germline ends. Germline V gives CDR1 SEHNR, CDR2 FQNEAQ (reference sequence). This CDR3 is built from 15 residues. The CDR3 sequence is CASSLEALRGETQYF. Here the CDR3 DNA reads TGTGCCAGCAGCTTAGAAGCGCTTCGCGGGGAGACCCAGTACTTC.

The chain links TRBV18 to TRBJ2-1; either TRBD1 or TRBD2 may supply D (5 bases each). V was cut by 0 bases and J by 1 base, with 13 bases left in between. CDR3 length: 17 residues. From germline, CDR1 is KGHSH and CDR2 LQKENI. CDR3 amino acids: CASSPPNQGVSYNEQFF. The CDR3 region has the DNA TGTGCCAGCTCACCACCAAATCAGGGAGTATCCTACAATGAGCAGTTCTTC.

The rearrangement links TRBV5-1 to TRBJ2-4; tentatively, D is TRBD2 (5 bases). Germline loops: CDR1 SGHRS, CDR2 YFSETQ. Between the trimmed V and J ends, which lost 4 bases and 7 bases, there was a span of 15 bases. CDR3 length: 14 residues. CDR3 region: CASSLALASNIQYF. CDR3 nucleotide sequence: TGCGCCAGCAGCCTAGCCCTAGCCAGCAACATTCAGTACTTC.